The 32 T cell receptor beta chains below come from one sample, sequenced in a study of cytomegalovirus exposure and HLA in healthy donors (TCRdb year 2017). Library prep was done by the immunoSEQ multiplex PCR assay. For the multiplex PCR, a mixture combining 60 forward primers for TCR Vbeta segments and 13 reverse primers for TCR Jbeta segments was used. The immuneACCESS repertoire file appears here via TCRdb, limited to in-frame rearrangements. These files lack a portion of the clones; in checked studies, under half of the deficit traces to unresolved V genes, and the cause of the others is not known. This sample is represented by around 130,000 clones; about 9.4% of them were singletons. Approximately 6.6% of the sample is taken by the ten largest. The sample consisted of PBMCs. These receptors were collected from a middle-aged woman in good health and CMV-seropositive.

Turning to this clone: In the same sample, other DNA sequences code for this CDR3. The gene calls are TRBV19 and TRBJ1-1; 11 bases align to TRBD1. This CDR3 is 16 amino acids long. V lost 4 bases to trimming and J lost 5 bases; unmatched junction nucleotides: 9. Germline V gene sequence: CDR1 LNHDA, CDR2 SQIVND (reference sequence). CDR3 nucleotides: TGTGCCAGTAGTACCGACCGGGACAGGGGGGAGACTGAAGCTTTCTTT. Translation: CASSTDRDRGETEAFF.

The chain combines TRBV5-1 with TRBJ2-2, with D perhaps matching TRBD2 (6 bases). From germline, CDR1 is SGHRS and CDR2 YFSETQ. V lost 4 bases and J 3 bases, leaving 25 bases between the germline ends. The CDR3 runs to 19 residues. The CDR3, as DNA: TGCGCCAGCAGCAACAAAGGGCGGGGAATAATCCTTTACACCGGGGAGCTGTTTTTT. It codes for CASSNKGRGIILYTGELFF. The variable domain in full, completed from reference TRBV5-1 and TRBJ2-2, reads KAGVTQTPRYLIKTRGQQVTLSCSPISGHRSVSWYQQTPGQGLQFLFEYFSETQRNKGNFPGRFSGRQFSNSRSEMNVSTLELGDSALYLCASSNKGRGIILYTGELFFGEGSRLTVL.

The chain is built from TRBV5-4 and TRBJ2-3, with 7 bases matching TRBD1. CDR1 SGHNT and CDR2 YYREEE come from the germline V gene (reference sequence). This CDR3 region has 14 residues. V was clipped by 1 base and J by 4 bases; unmatched bases: 3. In nucleotides, the CDR3 is TGTGCCAGCAGCTTGATAGGGGGCGCAGATACGCAGTATTTT. Its translation is CASSLIGGADTQYF.

This clone was seen a few times. J is TRBJ2-7 and V is TRBV11-2; tentative D call: TRBD2 (6 bases). Trimming removed 5 bases from V and 5 bases from J, with 13 bases in between. Germline V gives CDR1 SGHAT, CDR2 FQNNGV. CDR3 length equals 13 residues. The CDR3 coding sequence is TGTGCCAGCAGCATCAGACCTAGCGACGAGCAGTACTTC. This codes for CASSIRPSDEQYF.

This clone has a handful of counts. The chain is built from TRBV9 and TRBJ1-1; D might be TRBD1 (6 bases). V lost 3 bases and J lost 4, with 13 bases in between. CDR1 and CDR2 from the germline V gene are SGDLS and YYNGEE. CDR3 size: 14 residues. DNA of the CDR3: TGTGCCAGCAGCGCGAACAGGGCGGGCACTGAAGCTTTCTTT. It is translated as CASSANRAGTEAFF. Using reference TRBV9 and TRBJ1-1 for the parts outside the CDR3, the full variable domain is DSGVTQTPKHLITATGQRVTLRCSPRSGDLSVYWYQQSLDQGLQFLIQYYNGEERAKGNILERFSAQQFPDLHSELNLSSLELGDSALYFCASSANRAGTEAFFGQGTRLTVV.

In this sample, this clone turned up a few times. V is TRBV5-1 and J is TRBJ1-1, with D unresolved. CDR1 is SGHRS, CDR2 YFSETQ, per germline. The CDR3 loop spans 16 amino acids. The ends were cut back, 4 bases at V and 2 bases at J, with 18 bases in the middle. Here the CDR3 reads CASSPFGMGFNTEAFF. The CDR3 bases are TGCGCCAGCAGCCCCTTCGGGATGGGATTTAACACTGAAGCTTTCTTT.

This rearrangement joins TRBV10-1 to TRBJ2-5; TRBD1 aligns across 8 bases. V was clipped by 9 bases and J by 4 bases; unmatched bases: 10. The CDR3 covers 14 residues. Germline assignment: CDR1 WNHNN and CDR2 SYGVQD (reference sequence). The CDR3 loop reads CASAPGTGRETQYF. The CDR3 nucleotides are TGCGCCAGTGCCCCCGGGACAGGTCGAGAGACCCAGTACTTC.

This clone has more than one count but fewer than ten. V and J are TRBV19 and TRBJ1-5; 7 bases match TRBD1. CDR3 size: 16 residues. Unmatched junction bases numbered 11, after V lost 2 bases and J lost 7 bases. Germline V gene sequence: CDR1 LNHDA, CDR2 SQIVND (reference sequence). CDR3 sequence (DNA): TGTGCCAGTAGTATAAGGGGGCAGGGCACGGGGCAGCCCCAGCATTTT. Residues: CASSIRGQGTGQPQHF.

This clone was seen only a few times. The V gene is TRBV15, the J gene TRBJ1-2; 7 positions match TRBD1. The CDR3 runs 15 residues. Germline V gene lookup returns CDR1 LNHNV and CDR2 YYDKDF (reference sequence). Trimming removed 2 bases from V and 3 bases from J; junction bases left unmatched: 6. The CDR3 sequence: CATSRYRDSDYGYTF. The CDR3, as DNA: TGTGCCACCAGCAGATACCGGGACAGCGACTATGGCTACACCTTC.

V and J are TRBV19 and TRBJ2-3, with TRBD2 matching over 7 bases. The germline CDR1 and CDR2 sequences are LNHDA and SQIVND (reference sequence). This CDR3 is 17 amino acids long. Trimming at V came to 2 bases and at J to 2 bases, leaving 10 bases not matched to a gene. CDR3 sequence reads: CASSIIVASGYTDTQYF. CDR3 DNA: TGTGCCAGTAGTATAATTGTGGCTAGCGGATACACAGATACGCAGTATTTT.

This clone came up a few times. The chain recombines TRBV5-6 with TRBJ2-7; D gene unclear. V shed 0 bases and J shed 0 bases, with 13 bases lying between them. The CDR3 covers 16 residues. The V gene's germline CDR1 is SGHDT and CDR2 YYEEEE. As DNA, the CDR3 is TGTGCCAGCAGCTTGGGCCCGGGTACGAACTCCTACGAGCAGTACTTC. Translating it yields CASSLGPGTNSYEQYF.

V usage is TRBV29-1 and J usage is TRBJ1-1, with D maybe TRBD1 (6 bases). V lost 6 bases and J lost 4, with 21 bases in between. The V gene's germline CDR1 is SQVTM and CDR2 ANQGSEA. CDR3 length: 15 residues. CDR3: CSVEWDKGLITEAFF. CDR3 DNA: TGCAGCGTGGAGTGGGACAAGGGGCTGATCACTGAAGCTTTCTTT. Based on the CDR3 plus reference TRBV29-1 and TRBJ1-1, the full variable domain is SAVISQKPSRDICQRGTSLTIQCQVDSQVTMMFWYRQQPGQSLTLIATANQGSEATYESGFVIDKFPISRPNLTFSTLTVSNMSPEDSSIYLCSVEWDKGLITEAFFGQGTRLTVV.

The CDR3 loop is CATSRRQGANTGELFF. The CDR3 DNA reads TGTGCCACCAGCCGTCGACAGGGAGCGAACACCGGGGAGCTGTTTTTT. The chain has TRBV15 and TRBJ2-2; 7 nucleotides agree with TRBD1. V shed 5 bases and J 0 bases; nucleotides not matched to a gene: 6. Germline V gene lookup returns CDR1 LNHNV and CDR2 YYDKDF (reference sequence). The CDR3 has 16 residues.

This clone appeared a few times. Written as DNA, the CDR3 is TGTGCCAGCAGCCAAGAAGCGGGTAACAGGGGACGGACTGAAGCTTTCTTT. It translates to CASSQEAGNRGRTEAFF. The V and J genes are TRBV14 and TRBJ1-1; 7 bases are a match to TRBD1. Losses at the gene ends were 0 bases for V and 5 bases for J; bases not matched to a gene: 12. The CDR3 covers 17 residues. From germline, CDR1 is SGHDN and CDR2 FVKESK.

The chain couples TRBV15 to TRBJ2-7; tentatively, D is TRBD1 (6 bases). Germline assignment: CDR1 LNHNV and CDR2 YYDKDF (reference sequence). The CDR3 runs to 13 residues. V was shortened by 5 bases and J by 4 bases, with 12 bases between the two germline ends. The CDR3 nucleotides are TGTGCCACCAGCTCTATAGACAGGTACGAGCAGTACTTC. This translates into CATSSIDRYEQYF.

This clone was seen more than once but under ten times. This chain connects TRBV10-1 to TRBJ2-2; D unclear. V shed 2 bases and J shed 0 bases, with 7 bases lying between them. The CDR3 spans 15 residues. Per germline, CDR1 WNHNN and CDR2 SYGVQD (reference sequence). The CDR3 bases are TGCGCCAGCAGTGAGGAACAGCCGAACACCGGGGAGCTGTTTTTT. It yields the protein CASSEEQPNTGELFF.

This clone has only a few counts. This chain links TRBV19 with TRBJ1-1; the D gene is possibly TRBD1 (6 bases). Trimming removed 4 bases at V and 5 bases at J, with 17 bases between. The CDR3 spans 15 residues. The germline V gene has CDR1 LNHDA and CDR2 SQIVND (reference sequence). DNA for the CDR3: TGTGCCAGTAGTAGTTGGCCCACGGGACAAACTGAAGCTTTCTTT. Residues: CASSSWPTGQTEAFF. The whole variable domain, filled in from reference TRBV19 and TRBJ1-1, reads DGGITQSPKYLFRKEGQNVTLSCEQNLNHDAMYWYRQDPGQGLRLIYYSQIVNDFQKGDIAEGYSVSREKKESFPLTVTSAQKNPTAFYLCASSSWPTGQTEAFFGQGTRLTVV.

The chain combines TRBV19 with TRBJ1-5; D gene unclear. The CDR3 sequence is 15 residues long. From germline, CDR1 is LNHDA and CDR2 SQIVND (reference sequence). The V and J ends lost 1 base and 7 bases respectively, with 14 bases between them. The CDR3 region is CASSIGTSTGQPQHF. The CDR3 DNA sequence: TGTGCCAGTAGTATAGGGACCTCAACGGGGCAGCCCCAGCATTTT. The whole variable domain, remainder taken from reference TRBV19 and TRBJ1-5, is DGGITQSPKYLFRKEGQNVTLSCEQNLNHDAMYWYRQDPGQGLRLIYYSQIVNDFQKGDIAEGYSVSREKKESFPLTVTSAQKNPTAFYLCASSIGTSTGQPQHFGDGTRLSIL.

J is TRBJ1-1 and V is TRBV21-1; TRBD1 is the table's D call and was not checked against the DNA. TRBV21-1 is listed as a pseudogene. The CDR3 contains 15 residues. CDR3 DNA: TGTGCCAGCAGCCAATTCGCAGGTATATGGACTGAAGCTTTCTTT. Encoded protein: CASSQFAGIWTEAFF.

This chain links TRBV4-2 with TRBJ2-5; tentatively, D is TRBD1 (8 bases). V was clipped by 6 bases and J by 1 base, with 21 bases between them. There are 17 residues in the CDR3. Germline V gene lookup returns CDR1 LGHNA and CDR2 YNFKEQ. The CDR3 is CASRPQRGGQAQETQYF. For the CDR3, the DNA is TGTGCCAGCAGGCCACAAAGGGGGGGACAGGCCCAAGAGACCCAGTACTTC.

This clone showed up just a few times. This chain connects TRBV6-1 to TRBJ1-2; TRBD1 might be the D (6 bases). The germline V gene has CDR1 MNHNS and CDR2 SASEGT. With 8 bases removed from V and 4 bases from J, the gap between germline ends came to 14 bases. The CDR3 extends over 13 amino acids. The CDR3 is CASYGGAGYGYTF. Here the CDR3 DNA reads TGTGCCAGCTATGGGGGGGCCGGCTATGGCTACACCTTC.

The CDR3 loop is CASSFQQGETEAFF. The CDR3 DNA reads as TGCGCCAGCAGCTTCCAACAGGGGGAAACTGAAGCTTTCTTT. This chain uses TRBV5-1 with TRBJ1-1; 8 bases agree with TRBD1. The trim removed 2 bases at V and 5 bases at J, leaving 5 bases unmatched. From germline, CDR1 is SGHRS and CDR2 YFSETQ. The CDR3 length is 14 residues.

In this sample, this clone turned up a few times. Germline is not matched at one junction end, which may reflect a read error. The V gene is TRBV30, the J gene TRBJ2-7; TRBD1 matches 9 bases. This CDR3 has 13 residues. Germline lookup yields CDR1 GTSNPN and CDR2 SVGIG (reference sequence). CDR3 nucleotide sequence: TGTGTCTGGATAGGGACAGGGATCCACGAGCAGTACTTC. Translation gives CVWIGTGIHEQYF. The full variable domain, in which reference TRBV30 and TRBJ2-7 provide the parts outside the CDR3, is SQTIHQWPATLVQPVGSPLSLECTVEGTSNPNLYWYRQAAGRGLQLLFYSVGIGQISSEVPQNLSASRPQDRQFILSSKKLLLSDSGFYLCVWIGTGIHEQYFGPGTRLTVT.

This clone occurred a few times. The rearrangement uses TRBV5-1 and TRBJ2-7; D is ambiguous. The length of the CDR3 is 12 residues. Trimming left V 4 bases short and J 2 bases short, with 7 bases between. Germline assignment: CDR1 SGHRS and CDR2 YFSETQ. This chain's CDR3 is CASSLLPYEQYF. The CDR3 nucleotides read TGCGCCAGCAGCCTCCTCCCCTACGAGCAGTACTTC.

This chain joins TRBV30 and TRBJ2-1; 9 bases align to TRBD2. CDR1 GTSNPN and CDR2 SVGIG come from the germline V gene (reference sequence). J gave up 8 bases and V 0 bases, and 5 bases lay outside the gene matches. The CDR3 is made up of 14 amino acids. CDR3 region: CAWSVGLAGDEQFF. The CDR3 region has the DNA TGTGCCTGGAGTGTAGGGTTAGCGGGGGATGAGCAGTTCTTC.

The chain couples TRBV11-2 to TRBJ2-1, with a tentative D call TRBD1 (5 bases). CDR1 is SGHAT, CDR2 FQNNGV, per germline. The CDR3 loop spans 17 amino acids. V was clipped by 4 bases and J by 0 bases, with 16 bases between them. The CDR3 sequence is CASSSSLREGSYNEQFF. The CDR3, as DNA: TGTGCCAGCAGCTCGAGTCTCAGGGAAGGCTCCTACAATGAGCAGTTCTTC.

Here the CDR3 reads CASKREGTGGNTIYF. CDR3 nucleotide sequence: TGCGCCAGCAAACGGGAGGGGACTGGTGGAAACACCATATATTTT. V usage is TRBV5-1 and J usage is TRBJ1-3; TRBD1 is a possible D gene (5 bases). The germline CDR1 and CDR2 sequences are SGHRS and YFSETQ. The CDR3 runs to 15 residues. V lost 6 bases to trimming and J lost 3 bases, with 16 bases between them. Supplemented by reference TRBV5-1 and TRBJ1-3, the full variable domain reads KAGVTQTPRYLIKTRGQQVTLSCSPISGHRSVSWYQQTPGQGLQFLFEYFSETQRNKGNFPGRFSGRQFSNSRSEMNVSTLELGDSALYLCASKREGTGGNTIYFGEGSWLTVV.

V gene TRBV29-1 combines with J gene TRBJ1-1; 10 bases align to TRBD1. This CDR3 spans 13 amino acids. Trimming cost V 5 bases and J 1 base; bases outside gene matches: 1. Germline V CDR1 and CDR2: SQVTM, ANQGSEA. In DNA, the CDR3 is TGCAGCGTTTGGACAGGGGGGAACACTGAAGCTTTCTTT. It codes for CSVWTGGNTEAFF. The full variable domain, rest sourced from reference TRBV29-1 and TRBJ1-1, is SAVISQKPSRDICQRGTSLTIQCQVDSQVTMMFWYRQQPGQSLTLIATANQGSEATYESGFVIDKFPISRPNLTFSTLTVSNMSPEDSSIYLCSVWTGGNTEAFFGQGTRLTVV.

Concerning this clone itself: One end of the junction is discordant with germline, which a read error may explain. This rearrangement joins TRBV5-6 to TRBJ2-5; no clear D gene. Looked up from germline, CDR1 is SGHDT and CDR2 is YYEEEE. The CDR3 has 11 amino acids. The CDR3 region has the DNA TGTGCCAGCAGCTTGGGCGAGAACCAGTACTTC. Its translation: CASSLGENQYF.

This clone was detected a few times. The J gene is TRBJ2-5, the V gene TRBV7-9, with D maybe TRBD1 (5 bases). TRBJ2-7 explains the end of the DNA better; the J call may be wrong. The CDR3 spans 15 residues. Germline CDR1 SEHNR, CDR2 FQNEAQ (reference sequence). CDR3: CASSLAPRTNYEQYF. CDR3 bases: TGTGCCAGCAGCTTAGCGCCCAGGACAAACTACGAGCAGTACTTC.

In DNA form, the CDR3 reads TGTGCCAGCTCGTCCCTGACAGGGGATGGCTACACCTTC. Residues: CASSSLTGDGYTF. The V gene is TRBV18, the J gene TRBJ1-2, with 8 bases that match TRBD1. The CDR3 is made up of 13 amino acids. V shed 6 bases, J shed 6 bases, and the junction held 6 bases outside the gene matches. Germline V gene lookup returns CDR1 KGHSH and CDR2 LQKENI.

In its sample, this clone was seen a few times. V gene TRBV7-9 combines with J gene TRBJ2-5; the match to TRBD1 covers 7 bases. The J segment lost 2 bases and the V segment lost 5 bases, leaving 11 bases of the junction unmatched. The CDR3 runs to 16 residues. Germline CDR1 is SEHNR and CDR2 is FQNEAQ (reference sequence). The CDR3: CASSPRRTGQQETQYF. DNA of the CDR3: TGTGCCAGCAGCCCCCGTCGGACAGGCCAACAAGAGACCCAGTACTTC.